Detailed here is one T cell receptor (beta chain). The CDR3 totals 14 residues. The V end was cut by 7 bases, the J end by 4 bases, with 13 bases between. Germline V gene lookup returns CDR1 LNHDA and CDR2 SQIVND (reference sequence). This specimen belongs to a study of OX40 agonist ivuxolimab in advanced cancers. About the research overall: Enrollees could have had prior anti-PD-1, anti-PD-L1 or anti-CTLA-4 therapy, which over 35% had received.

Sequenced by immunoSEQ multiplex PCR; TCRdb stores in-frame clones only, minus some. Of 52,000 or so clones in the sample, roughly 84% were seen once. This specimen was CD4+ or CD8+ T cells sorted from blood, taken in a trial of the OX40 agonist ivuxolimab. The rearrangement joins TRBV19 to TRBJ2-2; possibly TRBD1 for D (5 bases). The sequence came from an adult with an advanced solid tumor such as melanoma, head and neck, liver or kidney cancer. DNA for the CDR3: TGTGCCAGTATAGGGCAGGGCCCCACCGGGGAGCTGTTTTTT. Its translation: CASIGQGPTGELFF.